This T cell receptor beta chain comes out of a study of CD8+ T cells in alopecia areata. This clone was picked up one time. Regarding treatment: oral pan-JAK inhibitor, 5-10 mg twice daily. Extracted from the samples, RNA was reverse transcribed into cDNA to serve as the sequencing template. Assay: immunoSEQ multiplex PCR; the TCRdb copy retains only in-frame clones and omits some. The sample holds some 210,000 clones, approximately 65% seen once. This material consisted of CD4+ T cells sorted from blood, taken at approximately week 44, from a patient treated with tofacitinib. The clonotype originates from a human donor with alopecia areata.

The CDR3 loop reads CAWSVRSRETEAFF. The DNA of the CDR3 is TGTGCCTGGAGTGTACGTAGCAGGGAAACTGAAGCTTTCTTT. The gene calls are TRBV30 and TRBJ1-1; possibly TRBD1 for D (5 bases). Germline loops: CDR1 GTSNPN, CDR2 SVGIG (reference sequence). The V end was cut by 0 bases, the J end by 5 bases, with 13 bases between. The CDR3 consists of 14 residues.